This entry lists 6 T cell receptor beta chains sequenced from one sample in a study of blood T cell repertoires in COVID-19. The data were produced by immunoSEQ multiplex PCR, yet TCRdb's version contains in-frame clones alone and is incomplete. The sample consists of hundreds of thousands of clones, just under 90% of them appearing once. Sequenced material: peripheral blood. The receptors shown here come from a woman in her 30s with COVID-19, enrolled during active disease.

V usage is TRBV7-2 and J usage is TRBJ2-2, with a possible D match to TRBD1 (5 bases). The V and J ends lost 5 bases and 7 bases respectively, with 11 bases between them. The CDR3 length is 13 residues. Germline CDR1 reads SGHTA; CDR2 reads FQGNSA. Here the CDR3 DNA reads TGTGCCAGCAGCACGCAGGGAAACGGGGAGCTGTTTTTT. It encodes CASSTQGNGELFF.

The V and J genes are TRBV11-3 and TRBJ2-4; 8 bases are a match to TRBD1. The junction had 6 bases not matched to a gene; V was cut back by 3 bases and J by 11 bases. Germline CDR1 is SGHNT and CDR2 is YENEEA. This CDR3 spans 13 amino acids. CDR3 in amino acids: CASSFGQGAVQYF. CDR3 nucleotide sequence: TGTGCCAGCAGCTTCGGACAGGGAGCGGTTCAGTACTTC.

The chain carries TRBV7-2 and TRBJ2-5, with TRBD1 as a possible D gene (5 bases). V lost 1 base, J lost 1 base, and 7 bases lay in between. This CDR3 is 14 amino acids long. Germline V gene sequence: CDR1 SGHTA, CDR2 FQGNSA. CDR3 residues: CASSLVTAQETQYF. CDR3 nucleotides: TGTGCCAGCAGCTTAGTGACAGCCCAAGAGACCCAGTACTTC.

The CDR3 bases are TGTGCCAGCCGGGACTTCTCCTACGAGCAGTACTTC. It yields the protein CASRDFSYEQYF. This sequence joins TRBV2 and TRBJ2-7; a possible D gene is TRBD2 (6 bases). Per the germline V gene, CDR1 is SNHLY and CDR2 is FYNNEI. The CDR3 is 12 amino acids. V lost 8 bases and J 0 bases, leaving 8 bases between the germline ends.

The chain's CDR3 is CAWSQGLGNTEAFF. CDR3 coding DNA: TGTGCCTGGAGTCAGGGATTGGGGAACACTGAAGCTTTCTTT. The chain combines TRBV30 with TRBJ1-1, with D maybe TRBD1 (5 bases). The CDR3 loop spans 14 amino acids. The germline V gene encodes CDR1 GTSNPN and CDR2 SVGIG (reference sequence). V was pared by 2 bases and J by 1 base, with 11 bases between.

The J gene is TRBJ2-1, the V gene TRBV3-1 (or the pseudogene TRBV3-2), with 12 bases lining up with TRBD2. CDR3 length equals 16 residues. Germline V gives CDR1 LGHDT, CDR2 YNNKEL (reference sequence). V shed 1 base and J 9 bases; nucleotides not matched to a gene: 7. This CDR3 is CASSQGLAGASSEQFF. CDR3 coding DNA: TGTGCCAGCAGCCAAGGACTAGCGGGGGCCTCTTCTGAGCAGTTCTTC.